What follows is one T cell receptor beta chain and its context. What it recognizes is unknown. Expressed TCRB transcripts were sequenced because the isolated RNA had all been reverse transcribed beforehand. The data were produced by immunoSEQ multiplex PCR, yet TCRdb's version contains in-frame clones alone and is incomplete. The data show 310,000 or so clones, around 9% seen once. Via CD45RO/CCR7/CD25/CD127/CD95/CD27, cells of the CD4+ naive, central memory, regulatory and stem cell-like memory subsets were sorted. The entry originates in a study of beta chain features in type 1 diabetes. Study-level results: Type 1 diabetes patients had moderately but significantly shorter TCRB CDR3s in all four CD4+ subsets. Researchers could not determine here whether HLA type influences TCRB rearrangement. VDJ junctions from type 1 diabetes patients carried fewer insertions and larger deletions.

Losses at the gene ends were 5 bases for V and 6 bases for J; bases not matched to a gene: 5. The germline gives CDR1 SGHVS, CDR2 FNYEAQ. This CDR3 spans 14 amino acids. This receptor was identified in a young man with type 1 diabetes. The sequenced material came from central memory CD4+ T cells from blood. This chain links TRBV7-6 with TRBJ2-1, with 9 bases aligning to TRBD1. The CDR3 DNA reads as TGTGCCAGCAGCCACGGACAGGGGTCCAATGAGCAGTTCTTC. Its translation is CASSHGQGSNEQFF.